This is a list of T cell receptor beta chains from one sample in a study of PD-1 blockade in classical Hodgkin lymphoma. Profiling relied on immunoSEQ multiplex PCR, and the TCRdb table lists in-frame clones only, not all of them. This sample has more than 10,000 clones; 80% occur once, and the top ten carry roughly 35%. The input for sequencing was peripheral blood mononuclear cells (PBMCs), taken before the second cycle of nivolumab. The receptors derive from a human donor with classical Hodgkin lymphoma. Each CDR3 is given with its conserved first and last residue. Fields, in order: D gene, V gene, clone size, J gene, CDR3 length, CDR3 DNA, CDR3 protein. D genes are given only for firm matches. Expanded clones are given a class, and other clones once, few, many or no size at all.

D gene: NA; V gene: TRBV9; clone size: NA; J gene: TRBJ1-4; CDR3 length: 14; CDR3 DNA: TGTGCCAGCAGCGTAGGGGGCGACACGAGAAAACTGTTTTTT; CDR3 protein: CASSVGGDTRKLFF
D gene: NA; V gene: TRBV5-6; clone size: few; J gene: TRBJ1-5; CDR3 length: 16; CDR3 DNA: TGTGCCAGCAGCTTATTTAGGGCAGGGGCCAATCAGCCCCAGCATTTT; CDR3 protein: CASSLFRAGANQPQHF
D gene: NA; V gene: TRBV18; clone size: NA; J gene: TRBJ2-7; CDR3 length: 14; CDR3 DNA: TGTGCCAGCTCACCAGGGCAGGGTTCCTACGAGCAGTACTTC; CDR3 protein: CASSPGQGSYEQYF
D gene: TRBD1; V gene: TRBV14; clone size: NA; J gene: TRBJ2-1; CDR3 length: 17; CDR3 DNA: TGTGCCAGCAGCCCCATAGTGGGGACAGGGAGTCACAATGAGCAGTTCTTC; CDR3 protein: CASSPIVGTGSHNEQFF
D gene: NA; V gene: TRBV10-3; clone size: NA; J gene: TRBJ2-5; CDR3 length: 17; CDR3 DNA: TGTGCCATCAGTGAGACCGCACAGGGAAAAGCGAAAGAGACCCAGTACTTC; CDR3 protein: CAISETAQGKAKETQYF
D gene: TRBD1; V gene: TRBV4-1; clone size: NA; J gene: TRBJ1-5; CDR3 length: 16; CDR3 DNA: TGCGCCAGCAGCCAAGATCAAGGACAGGGCGGGCAGCCCCAGCATTTT; CDR3 protein: CASSQDQGQGGQPQHF
D gene: NA; V gene: TRBV6-1; clone size: NA; J gene: TRBJ1-1; CDR3 length: 14; CDR3 DNA: TGTGCCAGCAGTGAAGCAGGGGGGAACACTGAAGCTTTCTTT; CDR3 protein: CASSEAGGNTEAFF
D gene: TRBD1; V gene: TRBV5-1; clone size: NA; J gene: TRBJ1-4; CDR3 length: 17; CDR3 DNA: TGCGCCAGCAGCACTGGGACAGGGTTTTGGACTAATGAAAAACTGTTTTTT; CDR3 protein: CASSTGTGFWTNEKLFF
D gene: NA; V gene: TRBV6-6; clone size: NA; J gene: TRBJ1-1; CDR3 length: 12; CDR3 DNA: TGTGCCAGCAGTTACTCCGATTTTGAAGCTTTCTTT; CDR3 protein: CASSYSDFEAFF
D gene: NA; V gene: TRBV28; clone size: NA; J gene: TRBJ2-7; CDR3 length: 13; CDR3 DNA: TGTGCCAGCACCCCGACATACGTCGGCGAGCAGTACTTC; CDR3 protein: CASTPTYVGEQYF
D gene: NA; V gene: TRBV16; clone size: NA; J gene: TRBJ1-1; CDR3 length: 13; CDR3 DNA: TGTGCCAGCAGCCAAGACGGTGGTGGATCGGCTTTCTTT; CDR3 protein: CASSQDGGGSAFF
D gene: TRBD2; V gene: TRBV10-3; clone size: NA; J gene: TRBJ2-1; CDR3 length: 17; CDR3 DNA: TGTGCCATCAGTGAGGGGGGGACTAGCGGGACTCACAATGAGCAGTTCTTC; CDR3 protein: CAISEGGTSGTHNEQFF
D gene: NA; V gene: TRBV28; clone size: NA; J gene: TRBJ2-7; CDR3 length: 14; CDR3 DNA: TGTGCCAGCAGTTTACGTACAGGGTCCTACGAGCAGTACTTC; CDR3 protein: CASSLRTGSYEQYF
D gene: NA; V gene: TRBV5-5; clone size: NA; J gene: TRBJ1-4; CDR3 length: 13; CDR3 DNA: TGTGCCAGCAGCTTGGGGGTTAATGAAAAACTGTTTTTT; CDR3 protein: CASSLGVNEKLFF
D gene: NA; V gene: TRBV11-2; clone size: NA; J gene: TRBJ2-7; CDR3 length: 14; CDR3 DNA: TGTGCCAGCAGCTTATACGGGGAGCCGTACGAGCAGTACTTC; CDR3 protein: CASSLYGEPYEQYF
D gene: NA; V gene: TRBV5-6; clone size: NA; J gene: TRBJ2-7; CDR3 length: 14; CDR3 DNA: TGTGCCAGCAGCTTGGGCGGGGACTTTTACGAGCAGTACTTC; CDR3 protein: CASSLGGDFYEQYF